These 12 T cell receptor beta chains were sequenced from one sample in a study of T-cell memory formation after mild COVID-19. A single record per CDR3 protein comes from TCRdb applying MiXCR to the 5' RACE reads. Seen here are 150,000 to 200,000 distinct CDR3 sequences, 20% to 25% observed once, and the top ten hold roughly 23%. What was sequenced was PBMCs or a T cell subset sorted from them (not recorded which). The receptor source for this set is an adult woman who had mild COVID-19 (a few samples of this study predate the infection). Cell type and time point are not known.

The gene calls are TRBV10-2 and TRBJ2-7; maybe TRBD2 (6 bases). The CDR3 has 13 amino acids. V was clipped by 5 bases and J by 4 bases, with 12 bases between them. CDR1 is WSHSY and CDR2 is SAAADI in the germline V gene. CDR3 DNA sequence: TGCGCCAGCAGTACCGGGGGAGTGTACGAGCAGTACTTC. Protein: CASSTGGVYEQYF.

There are a few counts of this clonotype. The chain links TRBV6-2 or TRBV6-3 to TRBJ1-5; the D gene is possibly TRBD1 (5 bases). The CDR3 totals 13 residues. The germline V gene encodes CDR1 MNHEY and CDR2 SVGEGT. The germline V and J ends were trimmed by 4 bases and 5 bases, with 9 bases remaining between them. The CDR3 protein is CASSFGTHQPQHF. In DNA, the CDR3 is TGTGCCAGCAGTTTTGGGACGCATCAGCCCCAGCATTTT.

The V call is TRBV20-1, the J call TRBJ2-7; D remains unclear. With 6 bases removed from V and 1 base from J, the gap between germline ends came to 13 bases. Germline CDR1 and CDR2: DFQATT and SNEGSKA (reference sequence). This CDR3 spans 13 amino acids. The CDR3 DNA reads as TGCAGTGCCACGACGGGTGCATCCTACGAGCAGTACTTC. Residues: CSATTGASYEQYF.

This clonotype has only a few counts. The chain combines TRBV13 with TRBJ1-3; D remains unclear. Trimming removed 5 bases from V and 0 bases from J, with 5 bases in between. This CDR3 has 13 amino acids. Per the germline V gene, CDR1 is PRHDT and CDR2 is FYEKMQ (reference sequence). The CDR3 sequence: CASSVNSGNTIYF. In nucleotides, the CDR3 is TGTGCCAGCAGCGTGAACTCTGGAAACACCATATATTTT. The complete variable domain, with remaining parts taken from reference TRBV13 and TRBJ1-3, reads AAGVIQSPRHLIKEKRETATLKCYPIPRHDTVYWYQQGPGQDPQFLISFYEKMQSDKGSIPDRFSAQQFSDYHSELNMSSLELGDSALYFCASSVNSGNTIYFGEGSWLTVV.

CDR3 bases: TGTGCCAGCAGTTCTCCTAGTAGTGAGACCCAGTACTTC. Translating it yields CASSSPSSETQYF. The V call is TRBV6-2 or TRBV6-3, the J call TRBJ2-5; no firm D call. V was trimmed by 4 bases and J by 5 bases, leaving 11 bases between them. The CDR3 spans 13 residues. Per germline, CDR1 MNHEY and CDR2 SVGEGT.

The V and J genes are TRBV12-3 or TRBV12-4 and TRBJ2-3, with 11 bases identical to TRBD2. Unmatched junction bases numbered 5, after V lost 5 bases and J lost 4 bases. The CDR3 extends over 15 amino acids. The DNA for the CDR3 is TGTGCCAGCAGTCAACTAGCGGGAGATGCAGATACGCAGTATTTT. This codes for CASSQLAGDADTQYF.

In this sample, this clonotype turned up once. The chain has TRBV6-5 and TRBJ2-7, with a tentative D call TRBD2 (5 bases). Looked up from germline, CDR1 is MNHEY and CDR2 is SVGAGI. The CDR3 spans 13 residues. The CDR3 DNA reads as TGTGTGACCTATAGAGGGCCAACCTACGAGCAGTACTTC. Translated, it gives CVTYRGPTYEQYF.

This clonotype was counted between two and nine times. The gene calls are TRBV7-2 and TRBJ2-3, with unresolved D. V was cut by 1 base and J by 4 bases, with 6 bases left in between. CDR1 and CDR2 (germline): SGHTA, FQGNSA. This CDR3 region has 13 residues. CDR3 DNA sequence: TGTGCCAGCAGCTTAGATCTTCCAGATACGCAGTATTTT. Its protein is CASSLDLPDTQYF.

This clonotype was detected only a few times. The J gene is TRBJ2-7, the V gene TRBV3-1, with D hard to call. Germline-derived CDR1 and CDR2 are LGHDT and YNNKEL (reference sequence). CDR3 length: 15 residues. The germline V and J ends were trimmed by 1 base and 5 bases, with 15 bases remaining between them. The CDR3 here is CASSQVSGLGHEQYF. CDR3 DNA: TGTGCCAGCAGCCAAGTCTCCGGGTTAGGCCACGAGCAGTACTTC.

This clonotype was detected only a few times. The chain is built from TRBV7-9 and TRBJ2-1; a possible D gene is TRBD1 (6 bases). The germline V gene has CDR1 SEHNR and CDR2 FQNEAQ (reference sequence). Trimming took off 4 bases at V and 5 bases at J, with 24 bases between the two ends. The CDR3 sequence is 18 residues long. CDR3 loop: CASSSFNNRDIPNNEQFF. The CDR3 DNA reads TGTGCCAGCAGCTCCTTTAACAACCGGGACATTCCCAACAATGAGCAGTTCTTC. Filled out from reference TRBV7-9 and TRBJ2-1, the complete variable domain reads DTGVSQNPRHKITKRGQNVTFRCDPISEHNRLYWYRQTLGQGPEFLTYFQNEAQLEKSRLLSDRFSAERPKGSFSTLEIQRTEQGDSAMYLCASSSFNNRDIPNNEQFFGPGTRLTVL.

This clonotype was counted between two and nine times. The gene calls are TRBV20-1 and TRBJ2-7; TRBD2 might be the D (5 bases). Trimming cost V 6 bases and J 8 bases, with 14 bases left between them. CDR3 length equals 11 residues. The germline V gene has CDR1 DFQATT and CDR2 SNEGSKA (reference sequence). This chain's CDR3 is CSAIRDLQQYF. The CDR3 DNA reads TGCAGTGCCATCCGGGATCTGCAGCAGTACTTC.

This clonotype was detected a few times. The V call is TRBV4-3, the J call TRBJ2-3; 7 bases line up with TRBD2. J gave up 1 base and V 0 bases, and 7 bases lay outside the gene matches. Germline values: CDR1 LGHNA, CDR2 YSLEER. There are 17 residues in the CDR3. This CDR3 is CASSQDRVAGRTDTQYF. The CDR3, as DNA: TGCGCCAGCAGCCAAGATAGGGTAGCGGGCCGCACAGATACGCAGTATTTT.